The 28 T cell receptor beta chains below were found in one sample sequenced in a study of post-analysis software for immune sequencing data. Researchers reported that TCR beta cDNA libraries carried unique molecular identifiers. One entry per CDR3 protein results from TCRdb running MiXCR on the PCR reads. Among approximately 770,000 distinct CDR3 sequences, about 45% were seen once, and the ten largest hold around 4.7%. These TCRs' antigens remain unknown. The study, taken as a whole, reports: Controls had lower frequencies than patients of about five TRBV segments, which included TRBV5-6, TRBV5-1 and TRBV20-1.

Source material: blood. The receptor source for this set is a girl aged 10-17 years with multiple sclerosis.

A single count supports this clonotype. Sequence at one end of the junction differs from germline and may be a read error. This chain connects TRBV5-6 to TRBJ1-1, with a tentative D call TRBD1 (6 bases). Germline-derived CDR1 and CDR2 are SGHDT and YYEEEE. The CDR3 sequence is 15 residues long. The CDR3 DNA reads TGTGCCAGCAGCTTGGCCGGGACAAAGAACGCTGAAGCTTTCTTT. Translating it yields CASSLAGTKNAEAFF.

Concerning this clonotype: One end of the junction is discordant with germline, which a read error may explain. This CDR3 reads CASSGAGEKRFF. Written as DNA, the CDR3 is TGTGCCAGCAGTGGGGCCGGTGAAAAACGGTTTTTT. This chain links TRBV6-6 with TRBJ1-4; D is possibly TRBD1 (5 bases). CDR1 and CDR2 from the germline V gene are MNHNY and SVGAGI (reference sequence). The CDR3 length is 12 residues.

The V gene is TRBV12-3 or TRBV12-4, the J gene TRBJ2-3; TRBD2 aligns across 10 bases. The CDR3 covers 15 residues. Germline trimming cut 8 bases from V and 2 bases from J; bases unmatched to any gene: 7. The CDR3 nucleotides read TGTGCCAGCGCCGAAGCGGGAGGGACCACAGATACGCAGTATTTT. Protein sequence: CASAEAGGTTDTQYF.

This clonotype appeared a few times. The rearrangement uses TRBV4-3 and TRBJ2-4; D unresolved. From germline, CDR1 is LGHNA and CDR2 YSLEER. The V end was cut by 1 base, the J end by 1 base, with 5 bases between. This CDR3 is 14 amino acids long. The CDR3 nucleotides read TGCGCCAGCAGCCAAGGGTTGGCCAAAAACATTCAGTACTTC. Translated: CASSQGLAKNIQYF.

This clonotype was counted only a few times. This chain links TRBV5-1 with TRBJ2-7; TRBD1 agrees at 7 bases. Germline V gives CDR1 SGHRS, CDR2 YFSETQ. Trimming at V came to 4 bases and at J to 5 bases, leaving 9 bases not matched to a gene. This CDR3 contains 14 residues. This CDR3 reads CASSTGQRSHEQYF. CDR3 nucleotides: TGCGCCAGCAGCACGGGACAGCGTTCCCACGAGCAGTACTTC.

The gene calls are TRBV20-1 and TRBJ2-1; 8 bases fit TRBD1. The V gene's germline CDR1 is DFQATT and CDR2 SNEGSKA (reference sequence). With 5 bases clipped from V and 2 bases from J, the junction kept 17 bases outside the gene matches. CDR3 size: 18 residues. The CDR3 loop reads CSAGRTGSGGQTYNEQFF. For the CDR3, the DNA is TGCAGTGCTGGAAGGACAGGGAGCGGAGGCCAGACCTACAATGAGCAGTTCTTC.

The chain's CDR3 is CASSWRGSTDTQYF. Written as DNA, the CDR3 is TGTGCCAGCAGCTGGAGGGGGAGCACAGATACGCAGTATTTT. J is TRBJ2-3 and V is TRBV7-9; D may be TRBD1 or TRBD2 (6 bases each). This CDR3 is 14 amino acids long. The V gene's germline CDR1 is SEHNR and CDR2 FQNEAQ (reference sequence). The V and J ends lost 4 bases and 0 bases respectively, with 8 bases between them.

A few counts support this clonotype. This sequence joins TRBV7-9 and TRBJ1-1, with a weak D call TRBD1 (6 bases). V lost 1 base and J 7 bases, leaving 10 bases between the germline ends. The CDR3 has 13 residues. Germline V gene sequence: CDR1 SEHNR, CDR2 FQNEAQ (reference sequence). The DNA for the CDR3 is TGTGCCAGCAGCTTAGGGCAGGGGATTGAAGCTTTCTTT. Translated, it gives CASSLGQGIEAFF. Filled out from reference TRBV7-9 and TRBJ1-1, the complete variable domain reads DTGVSQNPRHKITKRGQNVTFRCDPISEHNRLYWYRQTLGQGPEFLTYFQNEAQLEKSRLLSDRFSAERPKGSFSTLEIQRTEQGDSAMYLCASSLGQGIEAFFGQGTRLTVV.

The chain couples TRBV7-8 to TRBJ2-1; D is undetermined. The germline CDR1 and CDR2 sequences are SGHVS and FQNEAQ. Between the trimmed V and J ends, which lost 3 bases and 2 bases, there was a span of 17 bases. The CDR3 consists of 17 residues. For the CDR3, the DNA is TGTGCCAGCAGCTTGGTCCTGCTGGGTCCTCCCTACAATGAGCAGTTCTTC. It translates to CASSLVLLGPPYNEQFF.

The rearrangement links TRBV4-2 to TRBJ2-1; D is unresolved. This CDR3 has 14 residues. The germline V gene encodes CDR1 LGHNA and CDR2 YNFKEQ. Trimming shortened V by 1 base and J by 5 bases, and 9 bases separated the two germline ends. The CDR3 DNA sequence: TGTGCCAGCAGCCAAGGGACGACTGACAATGAGCAGTTCTTC. Translating it yields CASSQGTTDNEQFF.

The chain combines TRBV5-1 with TRBJ2-7, with 8 bases that match TRBD1. Germline V gene lookup returns CDR1 SGHRS and CDR2 YFSETQ. The CDR3 runs 15 residues. The J segment lost 2 bases and the V segment lost 3 bases, leaving 7 bases of the junction unmatched. The CDR3 region is CASSSLGQDAYEQYF. The CDR3 DNA reads TGCGCCAGCAGCTCCCTGGGACAGGATGCCTACGAGCAGTACTTC.

This sequence joins TRBV15 and TRBJ1-2; the D gene is possibly TRBD1 (6 bases). Trimming took 2 bases from V and 6 from J, leaving 7 bases between them. The CDR3 is made up of 12 amino acids. CDR1 and CDR2 (germline): LNHNV, YYDKDF (reference sequence). CDR3 loop: CATSRTGNGYTF. The CDR3 bases are TGTGCCACCAGCAGAACAGGGAATGGCTACACCTTC.

V is TRBV6-4 and J is TRBJ2-1, with 8 bases fitting TRBD1. Germline assignment: CDR1 MRHNA and CDR2 SNTAGT. The CDR3 loop spans 14 amino acids. V trimming: 5 bases; J trimming: 9 bases; junction bases outside the gene matches: 9. CDR3 region: CASSPRAGGVEQFF. CDR3 bases: TGTGCCAGCAGTCCCCGCGCAGGGGGCGTTGAGCAGTTCTTC.

This CDR3 is CSARGRARRGHGYTF. CDR3 coding DNA: TGCAGTGCTAGGGGGCGGGCGCGCAGGGGGCACGGCTACACCTTC. The rearrangement uses TRBV20-1 and TRBJ1-2, with 8 positions matching TRBD1. The V and J ends lost 3 bases and 8 bases, in that order; junction bases with no gene match: 14. Germline V gene data show CDR1 as DFQATT and CDR2 as SNEGSKA (reference sequence). There are 15 residues in the CDR3.

This chain joins TRBV28 and TRBJ2-1; D is undetermined. Trimming stripped 6 bases from V and 1 base from J, with 13 bases between. Germline CDR1 and CDR2: MDHEN and SYDVKM. CDR3 length equals 15 residues. CDR3 region: CASSPWLASYNEQFF. CDR3 in DNA: TGTGCCAGCAGCCCCTGGTTGGCGTCCTACAATGAGCAGTTCTTC.

This clonotype was detected a few times. CDR3 region: CAWTPSTDTQYF. The CDR3 DNA follows: TGTGCCTGGACCCCTAGCACAGATACGCAGTATTTT. This chain uses TRBV30 with TRBJ2-3, with unresolved D. This CDR3 is built from 12 residues. The germline V gene has CDR1 GTSNPN and CDR2 SVGIG (reference sequence). The germline V and J ends were trimmed by 4 bases and 0 bases, with 5 bases remaining between them.

The rearrangement links TRBV6-5 to TRBJ2-7; the D gene is possibly TRBD1 (5 bases). Per the germline V gene, CDR1 is MNHEY and CDR2 is SVGAGI. Trimming took 7 bases from V and 3 from J, leaving 7 bases between them. This CDR3 comprises 11 residues. The CDR3 nucleotides read TGTGCCAGCAATAGGGGCTACGAGCAGTACTTC. Amino acids: CASNRGYEQYF.

This chain connects TRBV5-1 to TRBJ1-1; TRBD1 aligns across 8 bases. Germline assignment: CDR1 SGHRS and CDR2 YFSETQ. This CDR3 has 13 residues. With V trimmed by 4 bases and J by 6 bases, 5 bases remained unmatched. In DNA, the CDR3 is TGCGCCAGCAGCCCTACAGGGGGGCCTGAAGCTTTCTTT. The encoded protein is CASSPTGGPEAFF.

This clonotype was seen at least ten times. This chain links TRBV10-3 with TRBJ2-3; 7 bases are shared with TRBD1. In germline, CDR1 is ENHRY, CDR2 SYGVKD. There are 16 residues in the CDR3. J lost 0 bases, V lost 4 bases, and 7 bases had no gene match. CDR3 region: CAISGGQLSSTDTQYF. The DNA of the CDR3 is TGTGCCATCAGTGGGGGACAGCTATCTAGCACAGATACGCAGTATTTT.

This clonotype was observed a few times. This CDR3 reads CASSSGRVSYEQYF. Here the CDR3 DNA reads TGTGCCAGCAGTTCTGGACGCGTCTCCTACGAGCAGTACTTC. The chain has TRBV12-3 or TRBV12-4 and TRBJ2-7, with D unclear. This CDR3 comprises 14 residues. Trimming took 4 bases from V and 0 from J, leaving 10 bases between them.

This clonotype occurred a few times. The rearrangement uses TRBV12-3 or TRBV12-4 and TRBJ2-1; the match to TRBD1 covers 11 bases. This CDR3 contains 14 residues. V lost 5 bases to trimming and J lost 8 bases; unmatched junction nucleotides: 5. CDR3 sequence: CASSLGTGGDEQFF. In nucleotides, the CDR3 is TGTGCCAGCAGTCTCGGGACAGGGGGGGATGAGCAGTTCTTC.

This clonotype was detected a few times. The chain has TRBV27 and TRBJ2-5; D is ambiguous. Per the germline V gene, CDR1 is MNHEY and CDR2 is SMNVEV (reference sequence). Trimming cost V 1 base and J 4 bases, with 10 bases left between them. The CDR3 contains 14 residues. This CDR3 is CASSLLGGPETQYF. Written as DNA, the CDR3 is TGTGCCAGCAGTTTATTGGGCGGCCCAGAGACCCAGTACTTC.

This clonotype has just a few counts. The chain couples TRBV10-3 to TRBJ2-7; no firm D call. Germline CDR1 is ENHRY and CDR2 is SYGVKD. Deletions cut 0 bases from V and 6 bases from J, with 9 bases between. The CDR3 sequence is 13 residues long. CDR3 nucleotides: TGTGCCATCAGTGAGTCGGTAGCTCCCGAGCAGTACTTC. Translating it yields CAISESVAPEQYF.

This clonotype has a handful of counts. This sequence joins TRBV5-4 and TRBJ2-1, with TRBD2 identical over 13 bases. CDR3 length: 16 amino acids. CDR1 SGHNT and CDR2 YYREEE come from the germline V gene (reference sequence). V was pared by 2 bases and J by 5 bases, with 4 bases of the junction left unmatched. Here the CDR3 reads CASSLWTSGRNNEQFF. The CDR3 DNA reads as TGTGCCAGCAGCTTATGGACTAGCGGGAGAAACAATGAGCAGTTCTTC.

The chain has TRBV20-1 and TRBJ2-1, with 8 bases matching TRBD2. This CDR3 is 15 amino acids long. Trimming cost V 2 bases and J 7 bases; bases outside gene matches: 10. CDR1 is DFQATT and CDR2 is SNEGSKA in the germline V gene (reference sequence). CDR3 loop: CSARLPSGPLNEQFF. In DNA form, the CDR3 reads TGCAGTGCTAGATTGCCTAGCGGGCCCTTGAATGAGCAGTTCTTC.

This clonotype has more than one count but fewer than ten. This chain joins TRBV4-2 and TRBJ1-2; no definite D call. CDR1 is LGHNA, CDR2 YNFKEQ, per germline. The CDR3 has 14 residues. Trimming cost V 0 bases and J 3 bases, with 8 bases left between them. CDR3 sequence (DNA): TGTGCCAGCAGCCAAGAAGTCGCAGACTATGGCTACACCTTC. Encoded protein: CASSQEVADYGYTF.

This clonotype occurred a few times. J is TRBJ2-7 and V is TRBV10-3; D might be TRBD1 or TRBD2, each matching 5 bases. Germline CDR1 is ENHRY and CDR2 is SYGVKD. Trimming took off 4 bases at V and 1 base at J, with 17 bases between the two ends. The CDR3 length is 16 residues. Written as DNA, the CDR3 is TGTGCCATCAGTGGCGCCCGTGGGGGTGGGTCCTACGAGCAGTACTTC. Protein: CAISGARGGGSYEQYF.

V usage is TRBV4-3 and J usage is TRBJ2-5, with D unresolved. The J call may be wrong; the DNA end is better matched by TRBJ2-7. Germline V gives CDR1 LGHNA, CDR2 YSLEER. CDR3 length: 14 amino acids. The CDR3 loop is CASSLEVSGSEQYF. The CDR3 nucleotides read TGCGCCAGCAGCCTAGAGGTATCGGGCAGCGAGCAGTACTTC.